A selection of T cell receptor beta chains follows, all from one sample in a study of blood T cells in healthy people across ages. Using its own MiXCR run on the 5' RACE reads, TCRdb lists one record per CDR3 protein. Here the sample spans roughly 680,000 distinct CDR3 sequences, 45% to 60% being singletons. Material for sequencing was blood. The receptors stem from a woman older than 75 in good health. CDR3s include the opening cysteine and the closing phenylalanine or tryptophan. D genes are given only for firm matches. The size entry is marked missing in some rows and otherwise reads once, few, many or a size class.

len	v_gene	d_gene	j_gene	abundance	CDR3nt	CDR3aa
15	TRBV5-1	-	TRBJ1-6	-	TGCGCCAGCAGCTTGGCGGGCTATTCGGGGTCGGCCCTCCACTTT	CASSLAGYSGSALHF
15	TRBV20-1	TRBD1	TRBJ2-3	-	TGCAGTGCTAGAGGCGACAGGGGCCCCACAGATACGCAGTATTTT	CSARGDRGPTDTQYF
16	TRBV5-1	TRBD2	TRBJ2-3	-	TGCGCCAGCAGCCTTAGCGGGAGCACTGTGGGAGATACGCAGTATTTT	CASSLSGSTVGDTQYF
14	TRBV6-6	TRBD1	TRBJ1-2	many	TGTGCCAGCAGTTCCGGGACAGGGGCCTATGGCTACACCTTC	CASSSGTGAYGYTF
13	TRBV2	-	TRBJ1-6	-	TGTGCCAGCGTACGGCGGACTCTGTCGCCCCTCCACTTT	CASVRRTLSPLHF
17	TRBV7-3	TRBD1	TRBJ2-3	-	TGTGCCAGCAGCTCCCGGACAGGGGCGCGTTTCACAGATACGCAGTATTTT	CASSSRTGARFTDTQYF
12	TRBV20-1	-	TRBJ1-6	many	TGCAGTGTCCAGGGTAGAAGGTCACCCCTCCACTTT	CSVQGRRSPLHF
11	TRBV27	-	TRBJ2-7	-	TGTGCCAGCCTGAGGGGGGACGAGCAGTACTTC	CASLRGDEQYF
11	TRBV24-1	-	TRBJ2-5	many	TGTGCCACCAGTGATTTTGAGACCCAGTACTTC	CATSDFETQYF
19	TRBV5-1	TRBD2	TRBJ2-7	few	TGCGCCAGCAGCTTGTGGCGTCTAGCGGGGGGAAATCTTAACAATGAGCAGTACTTC	CASSLWRLAGGNLNNEQYF
14	TRBV5-1	-	TRBJ2-7	once	TGCGCCAGCAGCAGGCGGGGCCCCAACTACGAGCAGTACTTC	CASSRRGPNYEQYF
13	TRBV20-1	-	TRBJ2-1	many	TGCAGAGCGACGGAGAGCTCCTACAATGAGCAGTTCTTC	CRATESSYNEQFF
12	TRBV2	TRBD2	TRBJ2-4	many	TGTGCCAGCAGTGAGGGGGAGGGCATTCAGTACTTC	CASSEGEGIQYF
14	TRBV20-1	-	TRBJ2-7	-	TGCAGTGCTTGGACGTCCGGGAGAGGCTACGAGCAGTACTTC	CSAWTSGRGYEQYF
16	TRBV4-3	-	TRBJ2-3	-	TGCGCCAGCAGCCAAGATGGGGAAGGAAACACAGATACGCAGTATTTT	CASSQDGEGNTDTQYF
13	TRBV20-1	-	TRBJ1-1	few	TGCAGTGCTCAAGAGCCGTCGGGGACTGAAGCTTTCTTT	CSAQEPSGTEAFF
17	TRBV5-1	TRBD1	TRBJ2-3	-	TGCGCCAGCAGCTTGAGGGGGCCCAACCCTCCTGCAGATACGCAGTATTTT	CASSLRGPNPPADTQYF
17	TRBV27	TRBD2	TRBJ2-1	once	TGTGCCAGCAGTTCCGGGACTAGCGGGAGACGATACAATGAGCAGTTCTTC	CASSSGTSGRRYNEQFF
19	TRBV10-3	TRBD2	TRBJ2-6	-	TGTGCCATCCAACAACCGGGGACTAGCGGGAGCTCTGGGGCCAACGTCCTGACTTTC	CAIQQPGTSGSSGANVLTF
15	TRBV25-1	-	TRBJ1-5	-	TGTGCCAGCAGCGGGGGGTCGGCAGGGATTCAGCCCCAGCATTTT	CASSGGSAGIQPQHF
14	TRBV21-1	-	TRBJ2-7	many	TGTGCCAGCAGCTTTCCGGGCCACCTCTACGAGCAGTACTTC	CASSFPGHLYEQYF
18	TRBV12-3/TRBV12-4	TRBD2	TRBJ2-3	few	TGTGCCAGCAGTTCTCTAGCGGGAGGTGTAGTCGGCACAGATACGCAGTATTTT	CASSSLAGGVVGTDTQYF
16	TRBV5-1	TRBD2	TRBJ2-5	-	TGCGCAAGCAGCTTGGGACCAGCGGGAGAGGGAGAGACCCAGTACTTC	CASSLGPAGEGETQYF
14	TRBV3-1	-	TRBJ2-3	many	TGTGCCAGCAGCCCGGGACTTGCTAGGGATACGCAGTATTTT	CASSPGLARDTQYF
15	TRBV9	TRBD2	TRBJ2-1	many	TGTGCCAGCAGCGTAGGCGGGGGGGTCTACAATGAGCAGTTCTTC	CASSVGGGVYNEQFF